This is a list of T cell receptor beta chains from one sample in a study of control samples from healthy donors and cancer patients. The assay was immunoSEQ multiplex PCR, and TCRdb's table has in-frame clones only and misses some. This table has about 200,000 clones, roughly nine tenths appearing once. Sample: blood. These receptors all come from a man aged 30 to 45 in good health. Each CDR3 is given with its conserved first and last residue. A D gene is named only where the DNA matches it firmly. Clone size is stated in some rows and not others, as once, few, many or a class when expanded.

v_gene	abundance	d_gene	j_gene	CDR3aa	CDR3nt
TRBV2	NA	NA	TRBJ1-1	CASEGDTRPAFF	TGTGCCAGCGAGGGAGACACACGCCCAGCTTTCTTT
TRBV25-1	NA	NA	TRBJ2-1	CASRTSFYNEQFF	TGTGCCAGCAGGACTAGTTTTTACAATGAGCAGTTCTTC
TRBV10-3	NA	TRBD1	TRBJ1-2	CAISERGTGGASSDGYTF	TGTGCCATCAGTGAGCGTGGGACAGGGGGCGCTTCCTCGGATGGCTACACCTTC
TRBV20-1	few	NA	TRBJ1-1	CSAGRDTEAFF	TGCAGTGCTGGTCGGGACACTGAAGCTTTCTTT
TRBV30	NA	TRBD1	TRBJ1-2	CAWSRGQGGGYTF	TGTGCCTGGAGTAGAGGACAGGGCGGCGGCTACACCTTC
TRBV19	NA	NA	TRBJ1-1	CASSITGSNTEAFF	TGTGCCAGTAGTATAACGGGGTCGAACACTGAAGCTTTCTTT
TRBV7-2	NA	NA	TRBJ2-1	CASSSSLYNEQFF	TGTGCCAGCAGCTCCTCTCTTTACAATGAGCAGTTCTTC
TRBV19	NA	NA	TRBJ1-5	CASSLPGDQPQHF	TGTGCCAGTAGTTTACCAGGGGATCAGCCCCAGCATTTT
TRBV3-1/TRBV3-2	NA	TRBD1	TRBJ2-3	CASSHRQGSTDTQYF	TGTGCCAGCAGCCACCGACAGGGTAGCACAGATACGCAGTATTTT
TRBV5-1	NA	TRBD2	TRBJ2-3	CASSLGDYSSTDTQYF	TGCGCCAGCAGCTTAGGGGACTACTCTAGCACAGATACGCAGTATTTT
TRBV27	NA	NA	TRBJ1-5	CASSLAGPYSNQPQHF	TGTGCCAGCAGTTTAGCCGGCCCTTATAGCAATCAGCCCCAGCATTTT
TRBV7-3	NA	TRBD1	TRBJ2-7	CASAGTGAGEQYF	TGTGCCAGCGCCGGGACAGGGGCTGGCGAGCAGTACTTC
TRBV10-3	NA	TRBD1	TRBJ2-3	CAISDTGGWTDTQYF	TGTGCCATCAGTGATACAGGGGGCTGGACAGATACGCAGTATTTT
TRBV5-8	once	NA	TRBJ1-1	CASSLFRGAHTEAFF	TGTGCCAGCAGCTTGTTCAGGGGCGCTCACACTGAAGCTTTCTTT
TRBV10-2	NA	NA	TRBJ1-5	CASSGAGGQPQHF	TGCGCCAGCAGTGGGGCGGGGGGTCAGCCCCAGCATTTT
TRBV5-1	NA	TRBD2	TRBJ2-1	CASSPSRGGPSYNEQFF	TGCGCCAGCAGCCCCTCCCGGGGGGGCCCGTCCTACAATGAGCAGTTCTTC
TRBV5-1	NA	TRBD1	TRBJ2-1	CASSLEGQGFNEQFF	TGCGCCAGCAGCCTGGAGGGACAGGGTTTCAATGAGCAGTTCTTC
TRBV19	few	TRBD1	TRBJ1-2	CASTGQGSYGYTF	TGTGCCAGTACGGGACAGGGGTCCTATGGCTACACCTTC
TRBV11-2	few	NA	TRBJ1-2	CASSRLNYGYTF	TGTGCCAGCAGCCGCCTTAACTATGGCTACACCTTC
TRBV19	NA	NA	TRBJ1-1	CASSIGGVRNTEAFF	TGTGCCAGTAGTATCGGGGGAGTTCGGAACACTGAAGCTTTCTTT
TRBV3-1/TRBV3-2	NA	TRBD1	TRBJ2-7	CASSQGPGQGTYEQYF	TGTGCCAGCAGCCAGGGACCGGGACAGGGGACCTACGAGCAGTACTTC
TRBV5-5	NA	NA	TRBJ2-7	CASSLTGTEQYF	TGTGCCAGCAGCTTGACAGGTACCGAGCAGTACTTC
TRBV5-1	NA	NA	TRBJ2-1	CASSLRVDNEQFF	TGCGCCAGCAGCTTGAGGGTAGACAATGAGCAGTTCTTC
TRBV27	NA	NA	TRBJ2-7	CASSLSWERDEQYF	TGTGCCAGCAGTTTATCGTGGGAACGCGACGAGCAGTACTTC
TRBV12-3/TRBV12-4	NA	NA	TRBJ1-1	CASSLMRNTEAFF	TGTGCCAGCAGTTTGATGAGGAACACTGAAGCTTTCTTT
TRBV7-8	NA	TRBD2	TRBJ2-3	CASYGLAGATDTQYF	TGTGCCAGCTACGGACTAGCGGGGGCCACAGATACGCAGTATTTT
TRBV7-9	NA	NA	TRBJ2-2	CASSRPGELFF	TGTGCCAGCAGTAGACCCGGGGAGCTGTTTTTT
TRBV6-5	NA	NA	TRBJ1-1	CATSSGSGKTEAFF	TGTGCCACCTCGAGTGGCTCGGGCAAAACTGAAGCTTTCTTT
TRBV12-3/TRBV12-4	NA	NA	TRBJ1-2	CASSLNVNGYTF	TGTGCCAGCAGTTTAAACGTCAATGGCTACACCTTC
TRBV30	NA	NA	TRBJ2-7	CAWSRHYKTYEQYF	TGTGCCTGGAGTAGACATTACAAAACCTACGAGCAGTACTTC
TRBV6-5	NA	NA	TRBJ1-4	CASKRGRDEKLFF	TGTGCCAGCAAAAGGGGAAGGGATGAAAAACTGTTTTTT
TRBV20-1	once	NA	TRBJ1-1	CSARLSTLAFF	TGCAGTGCAAGACTTTCGACTTTAGCTTTCTTT
TRBV12-3/TRBV12-4	NA	NA	TRBJ1-1	CASNFLGDSEAFF	TGTGCCAGCAACTTTCTGGGGGATAGTGAAGCTTTCTTT
TRBV11-2	NA	TRBD1	TRBJ2-4	CASSLGTGGIKNIQYF	TGTGCCAGCAGCTTAGGGACAGGGGGTATCAAAAACATTCAGTACTTC
TRBV5-1	NA	TRBD2	TRBJ2-2	CASSLLAGANTGELFF	TGCGCCAGCAGCTTGCTAGCGGGCGCTAACACCGGGGAGCTGTTTTTT
TRBV6-5	NA	TRBD2	TRBJ2-3	CASRRTSQSGTQYF	TGTGCCAGCAGACGGACTAGTCAGTCGGGCACGCAGTATTTT
TRBV5-1	NA	NA	TRBJ2-7	CASSWQGSSYEQYF	TGCGCCAGCAGTTGGCAGGGGTCGTCCTACGAGCAGTACTTC
TRBV29-1	NA	NA	TRBJ2-7	CSVDWNYEQYF	TGCAGCGTAGACTGGAACTACGAGCAGTACTTC
TRBV6-5	NA	NA	TRBJ2-1	CASSFLGVSNEQFF	TGTGCCAGCAGCTTTTTGGGGGTTTCAAATGAGCAGTTCTTC
TRBV6-5	NA	NA	TRBJ1-5	CASKTAPNQPQHF	TGTGCCAGCAAGACAGCTCCCAATCAGCCCCAGCATTTT
TRBV2	many	TRBD1	TRBJ1-3	CASSPGTGGFGNTIYF	TGTGCCAGCAGTCCCGGGACAGGGGGCTTTGGAAACACCATATATTTT
TRBV6-5	NA	TRBD1	TRBJ2-7	CASTLSWTGGGEQYF	TGTGCCAGCACTCTGTCGTGGACAGGGGGCGGGGAGCAGTACTTC
TRBV7-9	NA	NA	TRBJ2-5	CASSQDRGGTSRETQYF	TGTGCCAGCAGCCAGGACAGGGGAGGGACTAGCCGCGAGACCCAGTACTTC
TRBV6-1	few	NA	TRBJ1-3	CASSVRHELTGNTIYF	TGTGCCAGCAGTGTACGGCATGAACTCACTGGAAACACCATATATTTT